The 21 T cell receptor beta chains below come from one sample, sequenced in a study of CD8 T cells in Susac syndrome. When the RNA was reverse transcribed, random hexamers were used with an input of roughly 0.45 to 1 ug. MiXCR, applied by TCRdb to the immunoSEQ multiplex PCR reads, yields one record per CDR3 protein. This table holds 110,000 or so distinct CDR3 sequences, about 96% found once. Sequencing was performed on CD4+ T cells from PBMCs. All receptors come from a human donor in good health.

This chain uses TRBV6-1 with TRBJ1-2; D ambiguous. V was cut by 6 bases and J by 8 bases, with 13 bases left in between. Germline V gene lookup returns CDR1 MNHNS and CDR2 SASEGT. The CDR3 is 12 residues long. CDR3 sequence: CASSFLLSGYTF. The CDR3, as DNA: TGTGCCAGCAGCTTCCTACTGAGCGGCTACACCTTC.

The chain is built from TRBV6-5 and TRBJ1-3, with D perhaps TRBD1 (6 bases). Trimming took 10 bases from V and 3 from J, leaving 19 bases between them. The CDR3 covers 15 residues. From germline, CDR1 is MNHEY and CDR2 SVGAGI. The CDR3 nucleotides are TGTGCCACCTCGGCCCGGCAGGGGAATGGAAACACCATATATTTT. This gives the protein CATSARQGNGNTIYF.

J is TRBJ2-5 and V is TRBV6-2 or TRBV6-3; 13 bases align to TRBD2. Germline CDR1 reads MNHEY; CDR2 reads SVGEGT. V lost 8 bases and J lost 9; bases outside the gene matches: 6. The CDR3 has 13 residues. For the CDR3, the DNA is TGTGCCAGCGGGACTAGCGGGACAATTGCCCAGTACTTC. Encoded protein: CASGTSGTIAQYF.

CDR3 amino acids: CASTPTGHSTDTQYF. CDR3 in DNA: TGTGCCAGCACCCCAACAGGACACAGCACAGATACGCAGTATTTT. This sequence joins TRBV9 and TRBJ2-3; D is possibly TRBD1 (5 bases). From germline, CDR1 is SGDLS and CDR2 YYNGEE. V lost 6 bases, J lost 0 bases, and 14 bases lay in between. This CDR3 has 15 residues.

V gene TRBV20-1 combines with J gene TRBJ2-5; possible D gene TRBD2, 5 bases. This CDR3 region has 14 residues. V shed 3 bases and J shed 8 bases, with 19 bases lying between them. Germline-derived CDR1 and CDR2 are DFQATT and SNEGSKA (reference sequence). CDR3 in DNA: TGCAGTGCTAGTCCCGAGGACTTGGCGGTCACCCAGTACTTC. It encodes CSASPEDLAVTQYF.

The gene calls are TRBV3-1 and TRBJ2-1; 7 positions match TRBD1. Trimming at V came to 4 bases and at J to 1 base, leaving 4 bases not matched to a gene. This CDR3 is built from 15 residues. Germline lookup yields CDR1 LGHDT and CDR2 YNNKEL (reference sequence). CDR3 bases: TGTGCCAGCAGCCGCCGACAGGGATCCTACAATGAGCAGTTCTTC. Its protein is CASSRRQGSYNEQFF.

The chain combines TRBV4-3 with TRBJ2-2, with TRBD2 matching over 7 bases. There are 16 residues in the CDR3. J was trimmed by 3 bases and V by 1 base; bases with no gene match: 5. Per germline, CDR1 LGHNA and CDR2 YSLEER. This chain's CDR3 is CASSQASSGYTGELFF. The CDR3 DNA reads as TGCGCCAGCAGCCAAGCTTCTAGCGGCTACACCGGGGAGCTGTTTTTT.

As regards this clonotype: A read error is likely, as this CDR3 ends without the conserved phenylalanine or tryptophan. The chain joins TRBV18 to TRBJ2-2, with D possibly TRBD1 on 6 matching bases. CDR3 length equals 15 residues. Germline V gene sequence: CDR1 KGHSH, CDR2 LQKENI. V was trimmed by 2 bases and J by 8 bases, leaving 15 bases between them. CDR3 in DNA: TGTGCCAGCTCACCAGGGAAGACCGGGACAGGGGAGCTGTTTCTT. Its protein product is CASSPGKTGTGELFL.

The genes are TRBV7-2 and TRBJ2-6; unclear D gene. The germline V gene encodes CDR1 SGHTA and CDR2 FQGNSA. The CDR3 has 18 residues. V lost 1 base and J lost 0, with 13 bases in between. The CDR3: CASSLGLFSASGANVLTF. CDR3 DNA sequence: TGTGCCAGCAGCTTAGGGCTTTTCTCGGCCTCTGGGGCCAACGTCCTGACTTTC.

The chain recombines TRBV25-1 with TRBJ1-4, with 8 bases identical to TRBD1. Per germline, CDR1 MGHDK and CDR2 SYGVNS. This CDR3 region has 15 residues. V lost 3 bases to trimming and J lost 8 bases; unmatched junction nucleotides: 8. The DNA of the CDR3 is TGTGCCAGCAGTGACGACAGGGGCGGTCGGGAAAAACTGTTTTTT. The encoded protein is CASSDDRGGREKLFF.

CDR3: CASSLETGTQYF. Here the CDR3 DNA reads TGTGCCAGCAGCTTAGAGACGGGGACGCAGTATTTT. The V and J genes are TRBV7-9 and TRBJ2-3; weak D call: TRBD2 (5 bases). Trimming removed 1 base from V and 9 bases from J, with 8 bases in between. Germline CDR1 SEHNR, CDR2 FQNEAQ (reference sequence). This CDR3 is 12 amino acids long.

The chain couples TRBV29-1 to TRBJ1-1; D is unclear. The CDR3 contains 11 residues. V lost 4 bases, J lost 4 bases, and 7 bases lay in between. Germline V gene data show CDR1 as SQVTM and CDR2 as ANQGSEA. This CDR3 reads CSVGYGTEAFF. The CDR3 region has the DNA TGCAGCGTTGGTTATGGCACTGAAGCTTTCTTT.

This chain joins TRBV3-1 and TRBJ1-2, with D tentatively TRBD1 (5 bases). Germline V gene data show CDR1 as LGHDT and CDR2 as YNNKEL (reference sequence). The germline V and J ends were trimmed by 4 bases and 7 bases, with 16 bases remaining between them. This CDR3 region has 14 residues. The CDR3 is CASSPHGGVSGYTF. The CDR3, as DNA: TGTGCCAGCAGCCCTCACGGGGGGGTGAGTGGCTACACCTTC.

The count of this clonotype is one. CDR3 in amino acids: CASSQGQGDEKLFF. In nucleotides, the CDR3 is TGTGCCAGCAGCCAGGGACAGGGCGATGAAAAACTGTTTTTT. This rearrangement joins TRBV4-2 to TRBJ1-4, with 9 positions matching TRBD1. Germline V gene lookup returns CDR1 LGHNA and CDR2 YNFKEQ. The CDR3 extends over 14 amino acids. V was clipped by 3 bases and J by 6 bases; unmatched bases: 2.

The V gene is TRBV4-2, the J gene TRBJ2-7, with D perhaps TRBD1 or TRBD2 (5 bases each). Per germline, CDR1 LGHNA and CDR2 YNFKEQ. The CDR3 length is 14 residues. Trimming pared 9 bases from V and 7 bases from J, leaving 22 bases between. The CDR3 coding sequence is TGTGCCAGTAAACGGACGGATCCTGAGGGGGAGCAGTACTTC. Translation: CASKRTDPEGEQYF.

The chain employs TRBV12-3 or TRBV12-4 and TRBJ1-4, with D possibly TRBD1 on 5 matching bases. There are 12 residues in the CDR3. The germline V and J ends were trimmed by 5 bases and 8 bases, with 9 bases remaining between them. CDR3 nucleotide sequence: TGTGCCAGCAGTCGGACACCGGAAAAACTGTTTTTT. Amino acids: CASSRTPEKLFF.

The genes are TRBV20-1 and TRBJ1-2; 7 positions match TRBD1. Losses at the gene ends were 0 bases for V and 2 bases for J; bases not matched to a gene: 6. This CDR3 has 15 amino acids. Germline CDR1 DFQATT, CDR2 SNEGSKA (reference sequence). DNA of the CDR3: TGCAGTGCTAGAGACTCGGGACAGTTAAACTATGGCTACACCTTC. As protein: CSARDSGQLNYGYTF.

In DNA, the CDR3 is TGTGCCAGCAGCTTGGGCCCGGCTAGCGGATCAGGGGAGCAGTACTTC. This encodes CASSLGPASGSGEQYF. This rearrangement joins TRBV13 to TRBJ2-7; 7 bases match TRBD2. CDR1 and CDR2 from the germline V gene are PRHDT and FYEKMQ (reference sequence). Trimming took 3 bases from V and 7 from J; bases not matched to a gene: 15. The CDR3 sequence is 16 residues long. Full variable domain (rest looked up from reference TRBV13 and TRBJ2-7): AAGVIQSPRHLIKEKRETATLKCYPIPRHDTVYWYQQGPGQDPQFLISFYEKMQSDKGSIPDRFSAQQFSDYHSELNMSSLELGDSALYFCASSLGPASGSGEQYFGPGTRLTVT.

The J gene is TRBJ2-4, the V gene TRBV6-1; D is undetermined. The CDR3 is made up of 15 amino acids. CDR1 and CDR2 from the germline V gene are MNHNS and SASEGT. Trimming cost V 3 bases and J 0 bases, with 9 bases left between them. CDR3 residues: CASSEGSLAKNIQYF. The CDR3 coding sequence is TGTGCCAGCAGTGAGGGCTCGCTAGCCAAAAACATTCAGTACTTC.

The V and J genes are TRBV3-1 and TRBJ1-1, with D possibly TRBD1 on 5 matching bases. The CDR3 extends over 12 amino acids. The germline gives CDR1 LGHDT, CDR2 YNNKEL (reference sequence). Trimming removed 0 bases at V and 10 bases at J, with 9 bases between. The CDR3 sequence: CASSQEGGGAFF. DNA for the CDR3: TGTGCCAGCAGCCAAGAGGGCGGGGGAGCTTTCTTT.

CDR3 residues: CATSQSGQGYNEQFF. CDR3 bases: TGTGCCACCAGTCAATCGGGACAGGGTTACAATGAGCAGTTCTTC. The chain links TRBV24-1 to TRBJ2-1, with 9 nucleotides matching TRBD1. This CDR3 has 15 residues. V dropped 6 bases and J dropped 4; count of bases not matched to a gene: 6. Germline V gene lookup returns CDR1 KGHDR and CDR2 SFDVKD.